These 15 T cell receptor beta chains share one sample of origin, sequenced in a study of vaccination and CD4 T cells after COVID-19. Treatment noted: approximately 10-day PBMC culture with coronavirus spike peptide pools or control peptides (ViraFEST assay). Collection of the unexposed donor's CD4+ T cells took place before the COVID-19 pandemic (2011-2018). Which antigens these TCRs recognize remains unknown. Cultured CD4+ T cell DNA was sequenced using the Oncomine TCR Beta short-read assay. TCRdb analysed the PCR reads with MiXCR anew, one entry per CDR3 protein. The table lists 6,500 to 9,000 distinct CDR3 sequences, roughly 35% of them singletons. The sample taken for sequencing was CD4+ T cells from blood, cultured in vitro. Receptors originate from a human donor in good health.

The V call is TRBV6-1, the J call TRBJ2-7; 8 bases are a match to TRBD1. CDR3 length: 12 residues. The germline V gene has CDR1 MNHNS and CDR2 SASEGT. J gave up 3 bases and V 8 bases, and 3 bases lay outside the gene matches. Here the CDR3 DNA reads TGTGCCAGCGGGACAGGTAACTACGAGCAGTACTTC. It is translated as CASGTGNYEQYF.

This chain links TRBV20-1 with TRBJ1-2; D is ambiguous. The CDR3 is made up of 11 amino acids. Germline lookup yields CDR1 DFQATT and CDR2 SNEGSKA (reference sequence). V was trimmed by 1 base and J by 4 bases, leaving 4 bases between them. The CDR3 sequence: CSARGPYGYTF. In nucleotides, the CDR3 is TGCAGTGCTAGAGGTCCCTATGGCTACACCTTC.

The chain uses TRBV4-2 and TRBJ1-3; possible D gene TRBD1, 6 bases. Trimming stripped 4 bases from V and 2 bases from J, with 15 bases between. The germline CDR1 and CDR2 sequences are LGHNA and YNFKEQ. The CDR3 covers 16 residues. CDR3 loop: CASSLYHSGAGNTIYF. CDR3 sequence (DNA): TGTGCCAGCAGCCTCTACCACTCAGGGGCTGGAAACACCATATATTTT.

This CDR3 reads CASSLGIETQYF. CDR3 DNA: TGTGCCAGCAGTTTAGGGATAGAGACCCAGTACTTC. The rearrangement joins TRBV12-3 or TRBV12-4 to TRBJ2-5; D unresolved. This CDR3 region has 12 residues. V was cut by 1 base and J by 4 bases, with 4 bases left in between.

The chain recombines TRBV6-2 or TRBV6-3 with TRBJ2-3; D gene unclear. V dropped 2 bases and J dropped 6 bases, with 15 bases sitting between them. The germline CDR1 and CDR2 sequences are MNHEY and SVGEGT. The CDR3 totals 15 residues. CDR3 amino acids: CASSYGSRRKDTQYF. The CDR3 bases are TGTGCCAGCAGTTACGGGTCGCGTCGGAAGGATACGCAGTATTTT.

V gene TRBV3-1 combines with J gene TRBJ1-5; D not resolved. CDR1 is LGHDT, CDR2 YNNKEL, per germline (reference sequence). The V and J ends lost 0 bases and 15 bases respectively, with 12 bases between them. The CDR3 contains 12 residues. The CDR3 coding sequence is TGTGCCAGCAGCCAAGAGGGTTCCATGCGGCATTTT. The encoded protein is CASSQEGSMRHF.

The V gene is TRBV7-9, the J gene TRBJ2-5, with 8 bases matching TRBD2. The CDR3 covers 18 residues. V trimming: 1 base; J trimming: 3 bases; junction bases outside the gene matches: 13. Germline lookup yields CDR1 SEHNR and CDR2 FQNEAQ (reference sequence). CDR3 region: CASSLESALGLVKETQYF. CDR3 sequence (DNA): TGTGCCAGCAGCTTAGAGTCCGCCCTGGGACTAGTGAAAGAGACCCAGTACTTC. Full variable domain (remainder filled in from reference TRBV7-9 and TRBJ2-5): DTGVSQNPRHKITKRGQNVTFRCDPISEHNRLYWYRQTLGQGPEFLTYFQNEAQLEKSRLLSDRFSAERPKGSFSTLEIQRTEQGDSAMYLCASSLESALGLVKETQYFGPGTRLLVL.

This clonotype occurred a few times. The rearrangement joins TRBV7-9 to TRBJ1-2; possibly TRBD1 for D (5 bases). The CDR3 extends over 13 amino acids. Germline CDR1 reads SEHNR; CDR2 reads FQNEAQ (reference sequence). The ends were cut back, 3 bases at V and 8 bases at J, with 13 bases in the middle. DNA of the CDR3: TGTGCCAGCAGCTTTACTGCGACAGAAGGCTACACCTTC. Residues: CASSFTATEGYTF.

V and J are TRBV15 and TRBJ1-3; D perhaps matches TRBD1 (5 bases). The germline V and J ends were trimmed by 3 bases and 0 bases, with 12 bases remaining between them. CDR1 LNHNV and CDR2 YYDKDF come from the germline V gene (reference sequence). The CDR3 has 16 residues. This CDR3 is CATSSWGGTSGNTIYF. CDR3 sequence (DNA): TGTGCCACCAGCAGCTGGGGCGGGACCTCTGGAAACACCATATATTTT. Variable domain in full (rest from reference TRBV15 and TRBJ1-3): DAMVIQNPRYQVTQFGKPVTLSCSQTLNHNVMYWYQQKSSQAPKLLFHYYDKDFNNEADTPDNFQSRRPNTSFCFLDIRSPGLGDTAMYLCATSSWGGTSGNTIYFGEGSWLTVV.

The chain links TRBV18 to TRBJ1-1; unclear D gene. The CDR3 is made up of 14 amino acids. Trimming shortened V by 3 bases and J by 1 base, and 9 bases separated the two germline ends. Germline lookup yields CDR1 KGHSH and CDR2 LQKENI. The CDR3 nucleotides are TGTGCCAGCTCACCCGACGGGCGGAACACTGAAGCTTTCTTT. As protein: CASSPDGRNTEAFF.

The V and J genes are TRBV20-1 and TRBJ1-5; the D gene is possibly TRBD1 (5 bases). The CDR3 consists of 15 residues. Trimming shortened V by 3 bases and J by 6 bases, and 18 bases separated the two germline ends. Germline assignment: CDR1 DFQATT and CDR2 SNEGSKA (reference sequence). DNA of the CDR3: TGCAGTGCTAGTGTGGGGACTAGGGACGGTCAGCCCCAGCATTTT. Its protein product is CSASVGTRDGQPQHF.

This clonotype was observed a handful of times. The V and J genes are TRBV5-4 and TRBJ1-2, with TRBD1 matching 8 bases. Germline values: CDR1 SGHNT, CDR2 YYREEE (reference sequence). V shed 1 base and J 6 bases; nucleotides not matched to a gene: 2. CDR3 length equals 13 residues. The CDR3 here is CASSLTGGNGYTF. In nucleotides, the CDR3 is TGTGCCAGCAGCTTGACAGGGGGAAATGGCTACACCTTC.

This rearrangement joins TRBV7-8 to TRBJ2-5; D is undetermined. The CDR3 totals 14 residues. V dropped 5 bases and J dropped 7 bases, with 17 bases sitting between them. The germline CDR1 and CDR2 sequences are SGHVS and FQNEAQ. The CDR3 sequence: CASSPPPDGGTQYF. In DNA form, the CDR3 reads TGTGCCAGCAGCCCCCCGCCGGACGGTGGGACCCAGTACTTC.

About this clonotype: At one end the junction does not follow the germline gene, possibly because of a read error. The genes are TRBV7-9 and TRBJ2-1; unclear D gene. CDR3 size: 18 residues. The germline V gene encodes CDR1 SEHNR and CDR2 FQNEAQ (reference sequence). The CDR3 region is CASSPPFLAPSSCNEQFF. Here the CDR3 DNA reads TGTGCCAGCAGCCCGCCGTTTTTAGCACCGAGCTCCTGCAATGAGCAGTTCTTC.

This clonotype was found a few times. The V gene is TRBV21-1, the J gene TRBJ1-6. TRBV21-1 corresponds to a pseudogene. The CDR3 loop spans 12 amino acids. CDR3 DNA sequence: TGTGCCAGCAGCCGGGTCCGAATTCCCCTCCACTTT. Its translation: CASSRVRIPLHF.